This TCR beta chain appears in the sequencing data of a study of cytomegalovirus exposure and HLA in healthy donors. Points from the study as a whole: Researchers catalogued around 150 TCR beta chains as cytomegalovirus-associated. Subsequent analysis of the 120 or so validation repertoires found a tendency for first-cohort TCR clusters to co-occur. CMV antigen specificity of a few CMV-associated chains was confirmed in vitro.

Unmatched junction bases numbered 7, after V lost 2 bases and J lost 0 bases. The CDR3 extends over 16 amino acids. Per the germline V gene, CDR1 is SGDLS and CDR2 is YYNGEE. As concerns this clone: Its antigen is not identified.

The validation cohort, a group of 90 to 150 subjects, included the donors and was separate from the roughly 720-subject first cohort. Repertoires were generated with immunoSEQ multiplex PCR, while TCRdb's copy carries only in-frame clones and drops some. The sample has about 160,000 clones; over 85% are singletons. The receptor was derived from a woman aged 18-35 years in good health and CMV-seropositive. The rearrangement joins TRBV9 to TRBJ2-7; 8 nucleotides align to TRBD2. Specimen: PBMCs. CDR3 coding DNA: TGTGCCAGCAGCGTGGGGGGGAGCGGGAGCTCCTACGAGCAGTACTTC. This sequence encodes CASSVGGSGSSYEQYF.